These 5 T cell receptor beta chains originate from one sample sequenced in a study of cytomegalovirus exposure and HLA in healthy donors. Using immunoSEQ multiplex PCR, the repertoire was profiled, and TCRdb retains in-frame clones only, with some absent. The table records about 250,000 clones, 87% of them present only once. Sequencing was done on a sample of PBMCs. These TCRs come from a young man in good health and CMV-seropositive.

The chain employs TRBV5-1 and TRBJ2-5; no definite D call. Germline V gene sequence: CDR1 SGHRS, CDR2 YFSETQ. V shed 0 bases and J shed 4 bases, with 7 bases lying between them. CDR3 length: 13 residues. In DNA form, the CDR3 reads TGCGCCAGCAGCTTGGGTCGGAGAGAGACCCAGTACTTC. Protein: CASSLGRRETQYF.

A remark on this clone: This sample includes further DNA sequences coding for the same CDR3. V gene TRBV20-1 combines with J gene TRBJ2-5, with D unclear. CDR1 and CDR2 from the germline V gene are DFQATT and SNEGSKA (reference sequence). This CDR3 contains 11 residues. The V and J ends lost 0 bases and 5 bases respectively, with 4 bases between them. CDR3 loop: CSARDRETQYF. CDR3 nucleotides: TGCAGTGCTAGAGATCGGGAGACCCAGTACTTC.

The gene calls are TRBV18 and TRBJ1-1; 8 bases agree with TRBD1. The junction had 9 bases not matched to a gene; V was cut back by 4 bases and J by 8 bases. This CDR3 has 14 amino acids. CDR1 and CDR2 (germline): KGHSH, LQKENI. Here the CDR3 reads CASSQEIQGGEAFF. CDR3 bases: TGTGCCAGCTCACAGGAGATACAGGGGGGAGAAGCTTTCTTT.

A single count supports this clone. The rearrangement joins TRBV7-8 to TRBJ2-4; D is unclear. V dropped 1 base and J dropped 3 bases, with 10 bases sitting between them. CDR1 and CDR2 from the germline V gene are SGHVS and FQNEAQ. This CDR3 spans 15 amino acids. The CDR3 loop is CASSLEGRLKNIQYF. The CDR3 region has the DNA TGTGCCAGCAGCTTAGAGGGCCGGCTCAAAAACATTCAGTACTTC.

This chain uses TRBV29-1 with TRBJ2-5; possibly TRBD1 or TRBD2 for D (6 bases each). In germline, CDR1 is SQVTM, CDR2 ANQGSEA. The CDR3 loop spans 15 amino acids. The V gene lost 8 bases and the J gene lost 2 bases, with 21 bases spanning the gap. DNA of the CDR3: TGCAGCCATATCTCTAGGGGGAGGCGGCAAGAGACCCAGTACTTC. This translates into CSHISRGRRQETQYF.